This T cell receptor (beta chain) was recovered during a study of T cell changes during pregnancy in multiple sclerosis. This CDR3 contains 15 residues. V lost 5 bases to trimming and J lost 4 bases, with 18 bases between them. The germline gives CDR1 SGHNT, CDR2 YENEEA. Produced via immunoSEQ multiplex PCR; TCRdb's table is partial and in-frame only. This sample has 30,000 or so clones; 90% to 95% occur once, and the top ten carry approximately 3.6%. This rearrangement joins TRBV11-3 to TRBJ2-7; maybe TRBD1 (5 bases). The sequences come from CD8+ T cells from peripheral blood mononuclear cells, collected in the second trimester of pregnancy. The TCR sequence derives from a female donor in good health, enrolled as a control in a pregnancy study. The CDR3 sequence: CASSIFLDSDYEQYF. CDR3 DNA: TGTGCCAGCAGCATATTCCTTGACAGTGATTACGAGCAGTACTTC.